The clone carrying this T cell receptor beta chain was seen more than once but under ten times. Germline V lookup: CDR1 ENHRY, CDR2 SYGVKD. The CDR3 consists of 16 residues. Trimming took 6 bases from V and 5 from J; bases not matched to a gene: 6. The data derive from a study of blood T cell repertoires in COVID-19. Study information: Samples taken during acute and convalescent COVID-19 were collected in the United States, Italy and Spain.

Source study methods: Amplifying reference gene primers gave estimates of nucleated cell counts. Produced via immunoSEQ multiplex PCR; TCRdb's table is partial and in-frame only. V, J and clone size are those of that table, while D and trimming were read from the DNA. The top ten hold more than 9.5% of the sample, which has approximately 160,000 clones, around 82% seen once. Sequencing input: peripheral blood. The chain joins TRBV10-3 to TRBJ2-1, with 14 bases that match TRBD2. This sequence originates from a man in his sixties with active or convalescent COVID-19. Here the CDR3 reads CAISPGLAGANNEQFF. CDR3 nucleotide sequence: TGTGCCATCAGCCCGGGACTAGCGGGAGCGAACAATGAGCAGTTCTTC.